The 27 T cell receptor beta chains reported below all come from one sample, sequenced in a study of cytomegalovirus exposure and HLA in healthy donors. Method: immunoSEQ multiplex PCR; TCRdb's copy keeps in-frame clones and lacks some. Of over 110,000 clones listed, approximately 85% are singletons. The sample taken for sequencing was PBMCs. Receptor source: a woman in her thirties in good health and CMV-seronegative.

V is TRBV6-6 and J is TRBJ2-4; 9 nucleotides align to TRBD1. After removal of 6 bases from V and 6 bases from J, the junction contained 0 bases not matched to a gene. Germline V lookup: CDR1 MNHNY, CDR2 SVGAGI (reference sequence). CDR3 length: 12 residues. CDR3 residues: CASRDRGNIQYF. The DNA of the CDR3 is TGTGCCAGCAGGGACAGGGGAAACATTCAGTACTTC.

V usage is TRBV7-2 and J usage is TRBJ2-7; 8 positions match TRBD2. CDR3 length equals 15 residues. Looked up from germline, CDR1 is SGHTA and CDR2 is FQGNSA. V gave up 5 bases and J gave up 0 bases; unmatched junction bases: 6. CDR3 sequence: CASSRSGDLSYEQYF. The DNA for the CDR3 is TGTGCCAGCAGCCGTAGCGGGGACCTCTCCTACGAGCAGTACTTC.

The V gene is TRBV6-5, the J gene TRBJ2-5, with TRBD1 identical over 8 bases. The CDR3 has 12 residues. The ends lost 8 bases at V and 4 bases at J; junction bases unmatched: 3. The germline V gene has CDR1 MNHEY and CDR2 SVGAGI. The CDR3 bases are TGTGCCAGCTGGACAGGGTCAGAGACCCAGTACTTC. Protein product: CASWTGSETQYF.

This clone was seen only a few times. The CDR3 DNA sequence: TGTGCCAGTATCGCTGACCGACCGGCCGGGAGGGTCTTCTCCGGTGGCTACACCTTC. This sequence encodes CASIADRPAGRVFSGGYTF. The chain is built from TRBV19 and TRBJ1-2; D gene uncertain. The germline CDR1 and CDR2 sequences are LNHDA and SQIVND (reference sequence). The germline V and J ends were trimmed by 7 bases and 7 bases, with 34 bases remaining between them. This CDR3 is built from 19 residues.

CDR3 in DNA: TGTGCCAGCAGTTATGGACAGAGCAATCAGCCCCAGCATTTT. It codes for CASSYGQSNQPQHF. This chain connects TRBV2 to TRBJ1-5; perhaps TRBD1 as D (6 bases). Trimming took off 5 bases at V and 1 base at J, with 9 bases between the two ends. CDR3 length: 14 residues. From germline, CDR1 is SNHLY and CDR2 FYNNEI.

The CDR3 DNA sequence: TGTGCCAGCAGCTTGGACAGGGGGGTGCGTAGTGAGCAGTTCTTC. Translated, it gives CASSLDRGVRSEQFF. The chain combines TRBV5-4 with TRBJ2-1; 8 bases match TRBD1. Germline CDR1 and CDR2: SGHNT and YYREEE (reference sequence). J was trimmed by 9 bases and V by 0 bases; bases with no gene match: 8. This CDR3 comprises 15 residues.

This clone was counted a single time. CDR3 loop: CASSLNPAGGTHTQYF. The DNA of the CDR3 is TGTGCCAGCAGCTTAAATCCAGCGGGGGGGACCCATACGCAGTATTTT. The chain carries TRBV7-3 and TRBJ2-3, with 10 bases lining up with TRBD2. Germline trimming cut 1 base from V and 7 bases from J; bases unmatched to any gene: 8. Germline values: CDR1 SGHTA, CDR2 FQGTGA. This CDR3 spans 16 amino acids.

V is TRBV30 and J is TRBJ2-4; D is possibly TRBD2 (5 bases). The CDR3 length is 12 residues. V was trimmed by 1 base and J by 7 bases, leaving 8 bases between them. CDR1 is GTSNPN, CDR2 SVGIG, per germline (reference sequence). CDR3 amino acids: CAWSATRNIQYF. The CDR3 nucleotides are TGTGCCTGGAGTGCAACTAGGAACATTCAGTACTTC.

The V gene is TRBV10-3, the J gene TRBJ1-5, with a tentative D call TRBD1 (5 bases). Germline assignment: CDR1 ENHRY and CDR2 SYGVKD. The CDR3 extends over 15 amino acids. V dropped 4 bases and J dropped 3 bases, with 13 bases sitting between them. CDR3: CAISGEDRDNQPQHF. The CDR3 DNA is TGTGCCATCAGTGGAGAAGACAGAGACAATCAGCCCCAGCATTTT.

The V call is TRBV11-2, the J call TRBJ2-2; D is perhaps TRBD1 (5 bases). The CDR3 sequence is 15 residues long. Trimming took off 5 bases at V and 1 base at J, with 11 bases between the two ends. The germline V gene has CDR1 SGHAT and CDR2 FQNNGV. The CDR3 region is CASSPRQRNTGELFF. CDR3 DNA: TGTGCCAGCAGCCCTAGACAGCGGAACACCGGGGAGCTGTTTTTT.

The chain couples TRBV21-1 to TRBJ1-4; the table's D call, TRBD1, has no DNA check behind it. TRBV21-1 counts as a pseudogene. The CDR3 has 13 residues. The CDR3 loop reads CASSFRDREKLFF. CDR3 bases: TGTGCCAGCAGCTTTAGGGACAGGGAGAAACTGTTTTTT.

The J gene is TRBJ2-1, the V gene TRBV29-1; D gene uncertain. CDR1 SQVTM and CDR2 ANQGSEA come from the germline V gene. The CDR3 has 14 amino acids. V was pared by 8 bases and J by 7 bases, with 21 bases between. CDR3 sequence reads: CSSESSFLSNEQFF. CDR3 DNA: TGCAGCTCCGAGAGTAGCTTCCTTTCGAATGAGCAGTTCTTC.

The gene calls are TRBV9 and TRBJ2-2, with 9 bases fitting TRBD1. The CDR3 spans 14 residues. Germline CDR1 and CDR2: SGDLS and YYNGEE. Trimming removed 6 bases from V and 3 bases from J; junction bases left unmatched: 3. CDR3 coding DNA: TGTGCCAGCAAGGGACAGGGAGACACCGGGGAGCTGTTTTTT. Amino acid sequence: CASKGQGDTGELFF.

The chain joins TRBV2 to TRBJ1-5, with TRBD1 as a possible D gene (6 bases). The germline gives CDR1 SNHLY, CDR2 FYNNEI. V was clipped by 10 bases and J by 11 bases, with 18 bases between them. This CDR3 is 12 amino acids long. This CDR3 is CATSGDYRAQHF. As DNA, the CDR3 is TGTGCCACTTCAGGGGACTATAGAGCCCAGCATTTT.

The chain couples TRBV5-1 to TRBJ2-1, with D maybe TRBD2 (5 bases). V lost 4 bases and J 4 bases, leaving 12 bases between the germline ends. The CDR3 is made up of 14 amino acids. Per germline, CDR1 SGHRS and CDR2 YFSETQ. The CDR3 DNA follows: TGCGCCAGCAGCCCGGAGGATCTTTACAATGAGCAGTTCTTC. It encodes CASSPEDLYNEQFF.

This clone was picked up one time. Additional DNA sequences in this sample encode the identical CDR3. The V gene is TRBV2, the J gene TRBJ2-1; tentatively, D is TRBD2 (6 bases). Trimming stripped 3 bases from V and 0 bases from J, with 6 bases between. The CDR3 totals 14 residues. Germline loops: CDR1 SNHLY, CDR2 FYNNEI. The CDR3 here is CASSETSSYNEQFF. The CDR3 DNA is TGTGCCAGCAGTGAGACTAGCTCCTACAATGAGCAGTTCTTC.

The chain joins TRBV28 to TRBJ1-6; D is uncertain. The V gene lost 1 base and the J gene lost 8 bases, with 9 bases spanning the gap. CDR1 is MDHEN and CDR2 is SYDVKM in the germline V gene. The CDR3 covers 14 residues. In DNA form, the CDR3 reads TGTGCCAGCAGTTTATCGAGGCGCTATTCACCCCTCCACTTT. It codes for CASSLSRRYSPLHF.

The J gene is TRBJ1-2, the V gene TRBV5-1; 10 positions agree with TRBD1. Germline V lookup: CDR1 SGHRS, CDR2 YFSETQ. Trimming took 4 bases from V and 5 from J; bases not matched to a gene: 14. The CDR3 is 17 residues long. The CDR3 DNA reads as TGCGCCAGCAGCCCCGGGACAGGGGACAGTATGATTTATGGCTACACCTTC. Its translation: CASSPGTGDSMIYGYTF.

The rearrangement links TRBV15 to TRBJ2-5, with TRBD1 matching over 11 bases. The V gene's germline CDR1 is LNHNV and CDR2 YYDKDF (reference sequence). Losses at the gene ends were 2 bases for V and 5 bases for J; bases not matched to a gene: 4. The CDR3 loop spans 15 amino acids. CDR3 amino acids: CATSRRTGGAETQYF. The CDR3, as DNA: TGTGCCACCAGCAGAAGGACAGGGGGCGCGGAGACCCAGTACTTC.

This clone was seen only once. This chain links TRBV5-1 with TRBJ1-4; no clear D gene. The germline gives CDR1 SGHRS, CDR2 YFSETQ. The CDR3 loop spans 15 amino acids. V lost 4 bases, J lost 2 bases, and 12 bases lay in between. The CDR3 sequence: CASSTGPGTNEKLFF. Here the CDR3 DNA reads TGCGCCAGCAGCACCGGCCCAGGCACTAATGAAAAACTGTTTTTT.

The V and J genes are TRBV9 and TRBJ1-2, with D maybe TRBD1 (6 bases). Deletions cut 3 bases from V and 4 bases from J, with 10 bases between. The V gene's germline CDR1 is SGDLS and CDR2 YYNGEE. The CDR3 extends over 13 amino acids. The CDR3 loop reads CASSAGAGYGYTF. In DNA, the CDR3 is TGTGCCAGCAGCGCAGGGGCGGGCTATGGCTACACCTTC.

The chain combines TRBV19 with TRBJ2-7; D remains unclear. The CDR3 loop spans 13 amino acids. Germline CDR1 LNHDA, CDR2 SQIVND (reference sequence). Trimming cost V 4 bases and J 3 bases, with 10 bases left between them. Here the CDR3 DNA reads TGTGCCAGTAGTAAGCTTCCTCGCTACGAGCAGTACTTC. Translating gives CASSKLPRYEQYF.

This chain connects TRBV11-2 to TRBJ2-5; D remains ambiguous. The CDR3 contains 13 residues. CDR1 is SGHAT, CDR2 FQNNGV, per germline. Trimming shortened V by 3 bases and J by 1 base, and 6 bases separated the two germline ends. The CDR3 DNA follows: TGTGCCAGCAGCTTTGGCTTCCAAGAGACCCAGTACTTC. As protein: CASSFGFQETQYF.

The rearrangement joins TRBV19 to TRBJ1-1; possibly TRBD1 for D (5 bases). The CDR3 is 13 amino acids. CDR1 and CDR2 (germline): LNHDA, SQIVND (reference sequence). V was shortened by 2 bases and J by 4 bases, with 8 bases between the two germline ends. The chain's CDR3 is CASSIRGVTEAFF. In DNA, the CDR3 is TGTGCCAGTAGTATAAGGGGTGTCACTGAAGCTTTCTTT.

The chain is built from TRBV4-3 and TRBJ2-7; D is ambiguous. The V gene lost 0 bases and the J gene lost 3 bases, with 12 bases spanning the gap. The CDR3 consists of 15 residues. Looked up from germline, CDR1 is LGHNA and CDR2 is YSLEER. CDR3 DNA: TGCGCCAGCAGCCAAGAGAGAGGTGGAAGCTACGAGCAGTACTTC. The encoded protein is CASSQERGGSYEQYF.

This clone was found a few times. The V call is TRBV30, the J call TRBJ1-6; D unclear. CDR3 length: 15 residues. Germline assignment: CDR1 GTSNPN and CDR2 SVGIG (reference sequence). The V end was cut by 3 bases, the J end by 1 base, with 10 bases between. The CDR3 is CAWRLGRSYNSPLHF. DNA of the CDR3: TGTGCCTGGAGGTTGGGCAGGTCCTATAATTCACCCCTCCACTTT.

The rearrangement joins TRBV4-1 to TRBJ2-1, with 9 bases that match TRBD1. Germline values: CDR1 MGHRA, CDR2 YSYEKL. This CDR3 spans 17 amino acids. The trim removed 4 bases at V and 9 bases at J, leaving 16 bases unmatched. The CDR3 spells CASSRRGPGQGRGEQFF. The CDR3 nucleotides are TGCGCCAGCAGCCGCAGGGGTCCGGGACAGGGACGGGGTGAGCAGTTCTTC.